This T cell receptor (beta chain) was identified during a study of identical twins (dated by TCRdb to about 2016). Study-wide context: The study deep-sequenced TCR alpha and beta repertoires from monozygotic twins, unrelated adults of various ages and cord blood to test whether fetal clonotypes persist. To rule out contamination, replicate twin experiments were performed at different times with different library preparation protocols. Study-level results and caveats: Compared with coincidental sharing between unrelated individuals, out-of-frame TCR alpha sequences shared between twins showed an excess of sequences with low generation probability. Invariant T cells such as MAIT and iNKT could partly confound zero-insertion analyses, though diverse VJ usage argued against this for most clonotypes. In monozygotic twins, out-of-frame TCR alpha sharing was systematically underestimated by recombination models, although the models agreed with sharing between unrelated individuals. Conclusions relied on cross-sectional statistical analysis, since the same donors could not be followed over many years. Fewer insertions were carried by abundant cord blood beta clonotypes, a similar but weaker trend appeared in young adult naive repertoires, and no such trend appeared in memory repertoires. Excess twin sharing in beta out-of-frame sequences was weaker because fewer shared sequences lowered the signal-to-noise ratio.

Based on the germline V gene, the CDR1 and CDR2 sequences are SNHLY and FYNNEI. The CDR3 starts with the cysteine, ends with the phenylalanine, and has 13 residues. Of all the DNA, just the CDR3 is kept, 39 bases in frame from base 1. The junction carries 12 bases between V and J, which are trimmed by 3 bases and 7 bases respectively. Every donor was a healthy Caucasian. The twin cohort comprised three pairs of female monozygotic twins, all aged roughly 18 to 30 years. Peripheral blood mononuclear cells were the source from which RNA for the TCR libraries was isolated. The library was made by 5' RACE. TCRdb shows the sequencer as Illumina HiSeq 2000. A universal primer binding site was added through template switching, and the final cDNA carried a unique molecular identifier so that TCR cDNA molecules could be counted accurately. Specific primers in the conserved constant-segment region were used to synthesize first-strand cDNA for TCR alpha and beta chains. To control for contamination, every cDNA library carried two barcodes: a SMART-Mk sample barcode plus Illumina barcodes. TruSeq adapter sequences along with Illumina sample barcodes were introduced in two successive PCR steps. TCR alpha and beta cDNA libraries were sequenced on the Illumina HiSeq platform with custom primers. In the paper's pipeline: Unique molecular identifiers were extracted from raw reads with MiGEC, and CDR3 positions were determined with MiXCR. For each individual, recombination models were inferred using an EM algorithm with the repgenHMM and IGoR tools. Shared clonotypes were analyzed with the tcR package in R, and sharing was normalized by the product of cloneset sizes. To study raw recombination without the effects of thymic and clonal selection, out-of-frame nonproductive sequences were analyzed. TCRdb applied fastp at Q25 and MiXCR to the public reads, then kept only in-frame beta chains. Each CDR3 protein gets just one entry, which takes the most common genes and DNA from the rows behind it. The V and J calls here are based on TCRdb, not the publication. This sample comprises approximately 890,000 distinct CDR3 sequences, roughly 12% of them detected only once. Of the sample, 1.5% to 2% falls within the top ten clones.

This clonotype showed up just a few times. There is no known antigen for this receptor. There are no base qualities to consult, and no much larger clone falls within one base. The data were also submitted as part of a second study, on yellow fever vaccine responses in identical twins. The second study's paper adds: The T cell response to vaccination in identical twins was reported by the authors to appear partly convergent and partly personalized. Focusing on identical twins, the study followed the T cell clones that responded to the vaccine, and did so with precision.

Sequencing was done on a sample of PBMCs. The clonotype was recovered from a woman aged 18-29 years in good health. Recombination connected TRBV2 to TRBJ1-2; no D gene can be assigned with confidence. The DNA sequence is given as TGTGCCAGCAGTGAGATAGAGGGTGCTGGCTACACCTTC. Its protein is CASSEIEGAGYTF.